A selection of T cell receptor beta chains follows, all from one sample in a study of T cell responses to AZD1222 COVID-19 vaccine. TCRdb keeps only in-frame clones here, not all; method: immunoSEQ multiplex PCR. The sample has around 71,000 clones; about 84% are singletons. The specimen comprised peripheral blood, sampled on day 0 of AZD1222 vaccination. The receptors originated from an adult in good health. The CDR3 runs from the conserved cysteine through the conserved F or W. The D gene is left open where the match is weak. Some rows mark clone size as missing; the rest say once, few, many or name a class of expanded clone.

clone size: .; J gene: TRBJ1-5; D gene: .; V gene: TRBV5-5; CDR3 DNA: TGTGCCAGCAGCTTGTTCATGGCTGGCGGGACGGTGGATCAGCCCCAGCATTTT; CDR3 protein: CASSLFMAGGTVDQPQHF
clone size: once; J gene: TRBJ1-2; D gene: .; V gene: TRBV5-1; CDR3 DNA: TGCGCCAGCAGCTTGGAGTCAGAGTTAAATGGCTACACCTTC; CDR3 protein: CASSLESELNGYTF
clone size: few; J gene: TRBJ2-2; D gene: TRBD2; V gene: TRBV4-1; CDR3 DNA: TGCGCCAGCAGCCAAGCAGCCCGACTAGCGGGGTCCACCGGGGAGCTGTTTTTT; CDR3 protein: CASSQAARLAGSTGELFF
clone size: once; J gene: TRBJ1-5; D gene: TRBD1; V gene: TRBV19; CDR3 DNA: TGTGCCAGTAGTATCTTGGACAGGGGACGCGGTCAGCCCCAGCATTTT; CDR3 protein: CASSILDRGRGQPQHF
clone size: .; J gene: TRBJ1-2; D gene: .; V gene: TRBV6-5; CDR3 DNA: TGTGCCAGCAGTTTACAGAGGACCAGGAACTATGGCTACACCTTC; CDR3 protein: CASSLQRTRNYGYTF
clone size: .; J gene: TRBJ1-2; D gene: .; V gene: TRBV6-2/TRBV6-3; CDR3 DNA: TGTGCCAGCAGTTACCTCGACTATGGCTACACCTTC; CDR3 protein: CASSYLDYGYTF
clone size: .; J gene: TRBJ2-3; D gene: .; V gene: TRBV14; CDR3 DNA: TGTGCCAGCAGCCCTCCACAGGGAGGGGGTCCCACAGATACGCAGTATTTT; CDR3 protein: CASSPPQGGGPTDTQYF
clone size: .; J gene: TRBJ2-7; D gene: TRBD2; V gene: TRBV9; CDR3 DNA: TGTGCCAGCAGCGTAGCGGTAACTAGCGGGGCCTACGAGCAGTACTTC; CDR3 protein: CASSVAVTSGAYEQYF
clone size: .; J gene: TRBJ1-2; D gene: TRBD1; V gene: TRBV3-1/TRBV3-2; CDR3 DNA: TGTGCCAGCAGCCCGCAGACGATGGACAGGGGATATGGCTACACCTTC; CDR3 protein: CASSPQTMDRGYGYTF
clone size: .; J gene: TRBJ1-1; D gene: .; V gene: TRBV6-5; CDR3 DNA: TGTGCCAGCAGTTACAGATTAGACACTGAAGCTTTCTTT; CDR3 protein: CASSYRLDTEAFF
clone size: .; J gene: TRBJ1-3; D gene: TRBD1; V gene: TRBV4-1; CDR3 DNA: TGCGCCAGCAGCGTCGGAGGGGGCATTGGAAACACCATATATTTT; CDR3 protein: CASSVGGGIGNTIYF
clone size: once; J gene: TRBJ2-1; D gene: .; V gene: TRBV7-9; CDR3 DNA: TGTGCCAGCAGCTTAGACGGGTGGAATGAGCAGTTCTTC; CDR3 protein: CASSLDGWNEQFF
clone size: .; J gene: TRBJ1-2; D gene: .; V gene: TRBV19; CDR3 DNA: TGTGCCAGTAGTATTGACATGGGGTCCTATGGCTACACCTTC; CDR3 protein: CASSIDMGSYGYTF
clone size: once; J gene: TRBJ2-1; D gene: .; V gene: TRBV7-9; CDR3 DNA: TGTGCCAGCAGCTTAGAGGTATGGAACGATGAGCAGTTCTTC; CDR3 protein: CASSLEVWNDEQFF
clone size: .; J gene: TRBJ1-1; D gene: .; V gene: TRBV19; CDR3 DNA: TGTGCCAGTAGCCCAAGGGGTCGGAACACTGAAGCTTTCTTT; CDR3 protein: CASSPRGRNTEAFF
clone size: .; J gene: TRBJ1-4; D gene: TRBD1; V gene: TRBV7-2; CDR3 DNA: TGTGCCAGCAGCTTGCCGGGACAGGGGAATGAAAAACTGTTTTTT; CDR3 protein: CASSLPGQGNEKLFF
clone size: .; J gene: TRBJ1-5; D gene: .; V gene: TRBV19; CDR3 DNA: TGTGCCAGTAGTATAGTGCGTGACCGTAGTGGGAGATATAGCAATCAGCCCCAGCATTTT; CDR3 protein: CASSIVRDRSGRYSNQPQHF
clone size: .; J gene: TRBJ1-6; D gene: TRBD1; V gene: TRBV5-4; CDR3 DNA: TGTGCCAGCAGCCTGACAGGGGGTAATTCACCCCTCCACTTT; CDR3 protein: CASSLTGGNSPLHF
clone size: .; J gene: TRBJ1-3; D gene: .; V gene: TRBV6-2/TRBV6-3; CDR3 DNA: TGTGCCAGCAGTTACTCGAATGCCCGGGGCTCTGGAAACACCATATATTTT; CDR3 protein: CASSYSNARGSGNTIYF
clone size: .; J gene: TRBJ2-7; D gene: .; V gene: TRBV29-1; CDR3 DNA: TGCAGCGTTGAGAGGGAGCCCTACGAGCAGTACTTC; CDR3 protein: CSVEREPYEQYF